This T cell receptor beta chain was obtained from a study of blood T cell repertoires in COVID-19. At the level of the study: Acute and convalescent COVID-19 specimens originated in the United States, Italy and Spain. In each case, the material was cDNA or gDNA derived from T cells, B-cell-depleted T cells, or PBMCs.

In germline, CDR1 is KGHSH, CDR2 LQKENI. This CDR3 has 16 residues. Trimming removed 1 base from V and 5 bases from J, with 17 bases in between. Authors' analysis steps: Amplifying reference gene primers gave estimates of nucleated cell counts. Some clones are missing from TCRdb's copy, which holds only in-frame ones; the method was immunoSEQ multiplex PCR. For V, J and clone size, that table is used; D and trimming come from the DNA. The sample consists of 40,000 to 55,000 clones, roughly 90% of them appearing once. The sequence was obtained from a woman of 80 years or more with acute or convalescent COVID-19. The sequenced sample was peripheral blood. V and J are TRBV18 and TRBJ1-1; D possibly corresponds to TRBD1 (6 bases). The DNA for the CDR3 is TGTGCCAGCTCACCACGGGGGCGCAGGGGTGGGACTGAAGCTTTCTTT. Translated, it gives CASSPRGRRGGTEAFF.